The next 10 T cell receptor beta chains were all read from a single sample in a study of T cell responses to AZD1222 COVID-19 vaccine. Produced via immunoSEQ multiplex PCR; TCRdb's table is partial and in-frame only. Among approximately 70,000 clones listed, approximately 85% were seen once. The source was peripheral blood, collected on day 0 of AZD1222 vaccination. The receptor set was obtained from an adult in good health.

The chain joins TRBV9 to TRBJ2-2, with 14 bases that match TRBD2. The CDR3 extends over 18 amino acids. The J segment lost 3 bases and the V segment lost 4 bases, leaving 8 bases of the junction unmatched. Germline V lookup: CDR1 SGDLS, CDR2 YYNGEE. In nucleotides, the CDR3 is TGTGCCAGCAGCCCCGGGACTAGCGGGGGCCGGGACACCGGGGAGCTGTTTTTT. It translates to CASSPGTSGGRDTGELFF.

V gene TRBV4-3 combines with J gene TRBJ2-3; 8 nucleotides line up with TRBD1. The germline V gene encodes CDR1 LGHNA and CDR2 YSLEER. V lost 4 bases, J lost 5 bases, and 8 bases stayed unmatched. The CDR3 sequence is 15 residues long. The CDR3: CASSLIQGALDTQYF. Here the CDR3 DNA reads TGCGCCAGCAGCCTTATCCAGGGGGCACTAGATACGCAGTATTTT.

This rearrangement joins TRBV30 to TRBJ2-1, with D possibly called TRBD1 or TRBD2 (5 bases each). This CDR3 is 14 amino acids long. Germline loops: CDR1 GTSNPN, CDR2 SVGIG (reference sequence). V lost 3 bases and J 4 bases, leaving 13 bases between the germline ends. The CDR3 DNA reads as TGTGCCTGGAGCTCGGGACGGCCATACAATGAGCAGTTCTTC. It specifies CAWSSGRPYNEQFF.

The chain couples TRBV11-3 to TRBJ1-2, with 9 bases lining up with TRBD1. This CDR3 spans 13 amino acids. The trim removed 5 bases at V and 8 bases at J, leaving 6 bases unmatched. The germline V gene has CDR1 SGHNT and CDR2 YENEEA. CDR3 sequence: CASSHGTGIGYTF. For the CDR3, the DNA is TGTGCCAGCAGCCACGGGACAGGGATCGGCTACACCTTC.

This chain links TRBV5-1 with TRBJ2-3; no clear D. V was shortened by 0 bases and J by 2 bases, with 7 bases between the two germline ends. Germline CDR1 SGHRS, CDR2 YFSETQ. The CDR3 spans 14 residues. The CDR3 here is CASSLAAATDTQYF. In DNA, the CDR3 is TGCGCCAGCAGCTTGGCAGCAGCCACAGATACGCAGTATTTT. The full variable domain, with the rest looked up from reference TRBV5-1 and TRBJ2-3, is KAGVTQTPRYLIKTRGQQVTLSCSPISGHRSVSWYQQTPGQGLQFLFEYFSETQRNKGNFPGRFSGRQFSNSRSEMNVSTLELGDSALYLCASSLAAATDTQYFGPGTRLTVL.

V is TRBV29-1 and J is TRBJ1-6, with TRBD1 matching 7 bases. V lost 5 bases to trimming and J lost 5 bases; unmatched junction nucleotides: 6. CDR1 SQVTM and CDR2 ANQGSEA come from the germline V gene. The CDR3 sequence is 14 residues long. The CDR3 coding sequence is TGCAGCGTTACTACCGGGACAGATAATTCACCCCTCCACTTT. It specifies CSVTTGTDNSPLHF.

The CDR3 sequence: CASSFPSGNQPQHF. The CDR3 DNA is TGTGCCAGCAGCTTTCCCAGTGGCAATCAGCCCCAGCATTTT. The chain recombines TRBV5-8 with TRBJ1-5, with D hard to call. The CDR3 length is 14 residues. Trimming left V 2 bases short and J 2 bases short, with 8 bases between. Germline V gene lookup returns CDR1 SGHTS and CDR2 YDEGEE.

The DNA of the CDR3 is TGTGCCACCAGTGATGACCTCGGGGTCCCTCGGCAGTTCTTC. This gives the protein CATSDDLGVPRQFF. V usage is TRBV24-1 and J usage is TRBJ2-1, with a tentative D call TRBD2 (5 bases). The CDR3 consists of 14 residues. The V gene lost 3 bases and the J gene lost 12 bases, with 17 bases spanning the gap. Germline V gene data show CDR1 as KGHDR and CDR2 as SFDVKD.

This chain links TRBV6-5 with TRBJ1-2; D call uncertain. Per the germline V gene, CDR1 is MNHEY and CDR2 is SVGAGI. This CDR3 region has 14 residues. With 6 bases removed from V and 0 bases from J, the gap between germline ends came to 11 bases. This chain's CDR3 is CASSRLPPNYGYTF. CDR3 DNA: TGTGCCAGCAGCCGACTCCCCCCTAACTATGGCTACACCTTC.

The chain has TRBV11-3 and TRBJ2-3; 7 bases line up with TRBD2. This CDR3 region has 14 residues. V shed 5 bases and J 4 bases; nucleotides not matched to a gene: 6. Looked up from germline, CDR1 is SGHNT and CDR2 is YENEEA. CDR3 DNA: TGTGCCAGCAGCCCAGGGCGGGGGTCAGATACGCAGTATTTT. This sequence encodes CASSPGRGSDTQYF.